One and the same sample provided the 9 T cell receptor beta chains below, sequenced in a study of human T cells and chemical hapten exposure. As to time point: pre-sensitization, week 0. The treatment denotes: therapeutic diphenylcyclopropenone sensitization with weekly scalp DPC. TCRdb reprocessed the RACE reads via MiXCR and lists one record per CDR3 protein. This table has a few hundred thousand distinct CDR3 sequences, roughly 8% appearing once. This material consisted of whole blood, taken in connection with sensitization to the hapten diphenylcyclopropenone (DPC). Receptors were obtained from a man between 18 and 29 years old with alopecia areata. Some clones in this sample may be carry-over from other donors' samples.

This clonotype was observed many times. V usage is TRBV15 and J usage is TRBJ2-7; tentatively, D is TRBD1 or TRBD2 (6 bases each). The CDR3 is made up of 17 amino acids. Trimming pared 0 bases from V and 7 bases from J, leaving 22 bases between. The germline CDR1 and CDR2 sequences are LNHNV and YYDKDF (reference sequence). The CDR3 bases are TGTGCCACCAGCAGAGATCGTAGCGGCAGGGGTTTGGTGGAGCAGTACTTC. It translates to CATSRDRSGRGLVEQYF.

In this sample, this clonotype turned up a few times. CDR3 sequence (DNA): TGTGCCAGCAGCTTGGCCAGCCAAGAGACCCAGTACTTC. It encodes CASSLASQETQYF. The V gene is TRBV7-2, the J gene TRBJ2-5; D is unclear. The CDR3 sequence is 13 residues long. The V gene lost 3 bases and the J gene lost 1 base, with 6 bases spanning the gap. Germline V gene lookup returns CDR1 SGHTA and CDR2 FQGNSA.

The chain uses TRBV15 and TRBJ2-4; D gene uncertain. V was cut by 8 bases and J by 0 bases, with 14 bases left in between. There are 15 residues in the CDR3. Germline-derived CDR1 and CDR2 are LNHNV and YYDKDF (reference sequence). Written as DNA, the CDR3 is TGTGCCACCCAATCGACCCTGCTAGCCAAAAACATTCAGTACTTC. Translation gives CATQSTLLAKNIQYF.

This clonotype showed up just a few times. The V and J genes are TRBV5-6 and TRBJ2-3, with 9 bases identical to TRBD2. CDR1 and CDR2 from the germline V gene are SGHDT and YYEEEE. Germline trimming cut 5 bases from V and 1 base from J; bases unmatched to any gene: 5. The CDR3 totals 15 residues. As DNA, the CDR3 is TGTGCCAGCAGGCGCCTAGCGGGGCGCACAGATACGCAGTATTTT. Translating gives CASRRLAGRTDTQYF.

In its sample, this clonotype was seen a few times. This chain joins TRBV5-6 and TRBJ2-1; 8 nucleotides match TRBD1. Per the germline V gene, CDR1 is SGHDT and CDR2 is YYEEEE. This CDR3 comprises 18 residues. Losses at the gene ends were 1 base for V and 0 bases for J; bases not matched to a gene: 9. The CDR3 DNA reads TGTGCCAGCAGCTTGACAGGGGGGATCGTAAGCTCCTACAATGAGCAGTTCTTC. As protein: CASSLTGGIVSSYNEQFF.

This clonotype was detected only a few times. As DNA, the CDR3 is TGTGCCAGCAGTCATTGGGACAGGGAAATTAATAATTCACCCCTCCACTTT. Protein product: CASSHWDREINNSPLHF. The rearrangement links TRBV6-6 to TRBJ1-6; 9 positions agree with TRBD1. CDR3 length: 17 amino acids. V shed 5 bases, J shed 5 bases, and the junction held 10 bases outside the gene matches. The germline gives CDR1 MNHNY, CDR2 SVGAGI (reference sequence).

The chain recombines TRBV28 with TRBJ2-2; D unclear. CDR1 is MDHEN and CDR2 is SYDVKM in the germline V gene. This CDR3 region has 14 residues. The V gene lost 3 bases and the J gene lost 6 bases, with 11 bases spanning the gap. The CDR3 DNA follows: TGTGCCAGCAGTTTGACTTTTGCCGCCGGGGAGCTGTTTTTT. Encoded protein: CASSLTFAAGELFF.

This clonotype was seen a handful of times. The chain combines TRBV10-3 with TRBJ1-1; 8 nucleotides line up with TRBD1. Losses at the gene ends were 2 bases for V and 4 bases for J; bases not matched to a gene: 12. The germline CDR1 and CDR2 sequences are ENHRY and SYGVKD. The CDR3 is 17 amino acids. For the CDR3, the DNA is TGTGCCATCAGTGAGACCGGGACAGGAGTTCGGCTCACTGAAGCTTTCTTT. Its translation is CAISETGTGVRLTEAFF.

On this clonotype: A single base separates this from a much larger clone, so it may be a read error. The CDR3, as DNA: TGTGCCAGCAGTGGTCTAGCGGGGGGCCCCCCCAACAAAGAGGCCCAGTACTTC. Translation gives CASSGLAGGPPNKEAQYF. V gene TRBV28 combines with J gene TRBJ2-5; 11 bases are a match to TRBD2. CDR1 and CDR2 from the germline V gene are MDHEN and SYDVKM. This CDR3 is 18 amino acids long.